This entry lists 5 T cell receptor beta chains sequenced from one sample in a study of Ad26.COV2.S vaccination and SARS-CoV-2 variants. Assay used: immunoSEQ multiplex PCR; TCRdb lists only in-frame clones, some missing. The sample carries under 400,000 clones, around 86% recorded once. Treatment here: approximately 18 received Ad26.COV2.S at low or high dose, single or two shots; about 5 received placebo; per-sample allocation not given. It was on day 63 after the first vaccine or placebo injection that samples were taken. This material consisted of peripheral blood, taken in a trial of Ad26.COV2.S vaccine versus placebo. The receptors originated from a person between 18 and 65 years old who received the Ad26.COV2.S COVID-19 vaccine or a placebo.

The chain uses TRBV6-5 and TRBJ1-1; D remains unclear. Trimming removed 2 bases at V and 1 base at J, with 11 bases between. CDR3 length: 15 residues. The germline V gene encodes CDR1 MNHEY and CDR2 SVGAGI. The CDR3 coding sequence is TGTGCCAGCAGTTACGGCCTGCGAGGGAACACTGAAGCTTTCTTT. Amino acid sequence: CASSYGLRGNTEAFF.

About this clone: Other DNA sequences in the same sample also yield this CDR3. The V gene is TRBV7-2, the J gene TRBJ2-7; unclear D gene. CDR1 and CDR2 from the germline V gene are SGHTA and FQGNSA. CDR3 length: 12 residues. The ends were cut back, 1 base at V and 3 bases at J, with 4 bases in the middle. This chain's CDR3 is CASSLVGYEQYF. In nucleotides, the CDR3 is TGTGCCAGCAGCTTAGTCGGCTACGAGCAGTACTTC.

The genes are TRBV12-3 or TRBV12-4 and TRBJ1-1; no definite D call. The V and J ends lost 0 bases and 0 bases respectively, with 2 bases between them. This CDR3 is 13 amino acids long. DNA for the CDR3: TGTGCCAGCAGTTTAGCCATGAACACTGAAGCTTTCTTT. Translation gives CASSLAMNTEAFF.

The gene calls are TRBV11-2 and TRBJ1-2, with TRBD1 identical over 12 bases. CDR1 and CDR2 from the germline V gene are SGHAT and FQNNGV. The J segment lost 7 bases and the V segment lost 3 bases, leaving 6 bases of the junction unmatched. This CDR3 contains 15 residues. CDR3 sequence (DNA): TGTGCCAGCAGCTTCCCGGGACAGGGGGCGGGTGGCTACACCTTC. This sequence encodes CASSFPGQGAGGYTF.

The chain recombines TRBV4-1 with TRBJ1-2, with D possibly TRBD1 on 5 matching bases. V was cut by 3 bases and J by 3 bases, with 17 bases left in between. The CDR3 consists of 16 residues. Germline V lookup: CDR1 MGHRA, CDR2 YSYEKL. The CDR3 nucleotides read TGCGCCAGCAGCCATCCCCGTTTAGGGGAGGACTATGGCTACACCTTC. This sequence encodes CASSHPRLGEDYGYTF.